Sequencing of this T cell receptor (beta chain) was carried out in a study of blood T cell repertoires in COVID-19. The CDR3 totals 11 residues. V gave up 8 bases and J gave up 5 bases, with 6 bases separating them. CDR1 is SGHVS, CDR2 FQNEAQ, per germline. TCRdb's copy holds only in-frame clones and misses some; the assay was immunoSEQ multiplex PCR. The repertoire includes about 310,000 clones, around nine tenths of them detected once, and about 9.5% sits in the top ten. Enrollees, roughly 18 to 95 years old, lived in 20 to 25 US areas. Participants had their cohort set by participant-reported clinical history.

The sample taken for sequencing was PBMCs or T cells enriched from blood (not recorded which). The chain links TRBV7-8 to TRBJ2-2; D perhaps matches TRBD2 (5 bases). The TCR comes from a woman in her forties who had recovered from COVID-19. This CDR3 reads CASEGTGELFF. The CDR3 region has the DNA TGTGCCAGCGAGGGAACCGGGGAGCTGTTTTTT.